One and the same sample provided the 20 T cell receptor beta chains below, sequenced in a study of shared T cell receptors in the human thymus. Repertoires were generated with immunoSEQ multiplex PCR, while TCRdb's copy carries only in-frame clones and drops some. The table has approximately 760,000 clones, 70% to 90% seen once. The data were also submitted as part of a second study, on human thymus T cells.

Sequenced material: thymocytes. The receptors were sampled from a girl under two years old with a congenital heart defect.

The genes are TRBV6-5 and TRBJ1-4, with D tentatively TRBD1 (5 bases). The germline CDR1 and CDR2 sequences are MNHEY and SVGAGI. V lost 6 bases and J 3 bases, leaving 14 bases between the germline ends. There are 15 residues in the CDR3. CDR3: CASSRLYRPNEKLFF. CDR3 nucleotide sequence: TGTGCCAGCAGCAGACTTTACAGGCCTAATGAAAAACTGTTTTTT.

DNA for the CDR3: TGTGCCAGCTCACCAGTCGTCAGGGGCCCACCGTACAATGAGCAGTTCTTC. Translating gives CASSPVVRGPPYNEQFF. The V gene is TRBV18, the J gene TRBJ2-1; tentative D call: TRBD1 (6 bases). From germline, CDR1 is KGHSH and CDR2 LQKENI. Trimming removed 2 bases at V and 4 bases at J, with 18 bases between. CDR3 length equals 17 residues.

The chain's CDR3 is CASSLVLQGRFSQYF. In DNA, the CDR3 is TGTGCCAGCAGCTTAGTCCTACAGGGTCGGTTTTCCCAGTACTTC. The chain couples TRBV7-4 to TRBJ2-5; a weak D match, TRBD1 (6 bases). The length of the CDR3 is 15 residues. Per the germline V gene, CDR1 is SGHVT and CDR2 is SQSDAQ. Trimming took off 1 base at V and 9 bases at J, with 18 bases between the two ends.

This clone was observed once. The chain's CDR3 is CASSLVLGREEDSNQPQHF. The CDR3 DNA sequence: TGTGCCAGCAGCTTAGTATTAGGTCGGGAGGAGGATAGCAATCAGCCCCAGCATTTT. This chain connects TRBV7-9 to TRBJ1-5, with D unclear. CDR1 SEHNR and CDR2 FQNEAQ come from the germline V gene (reference sequence). Trimming stripped 1 base from V and 0 bases from J, with 19 bases between. The CDR3 totals 19 residues.

A few counts support this clone. The chain links TRBV4-2 to TRBJ2-5; possibly TRBD2 for D (6 bases). Looked up from germline, CDR1 is LGHNA and CDR2 is YNFKEQ. The CDR3 covers 16 residues. V was clipped by 0 bases and J by 6 bases, with 17 bases between them. DNA for the CDR3: TGTGCCAGCAGCCAAGACCGCAAGGTCCTAGCGAAGACCCAGTACTTC. Its protein product is CASSQDRKVLAKTQYF.

CDR3 region: CASSSDRERIRYEQYF. The CDR3 nucleotides are TGTGCCAGCAGTTCCGACAGGGAGAGGATCCGCTACGAGCAGTACTTC. J is TRBJ2-7 and V is TRBV2; the match to TRBD1 covers 7 bases. The CDR3 consists of 16 residues. The germline V gene encodes CDR1 SNHLY and CDR2 FYNNEI. Trimming removed 5 bases from V and 3 bases from J; junction bases left unmatched: 13.

The chain has TRBV9 and TRBJ1-5; no clear D gene. The V gene lost 5 bases and the J gene lost 1 base, with 28 bases spanning the gap. Germline V lookup: CDR1 SGDLS, CDR2 YYNGEE. This CDR3 has 20 amino acids. CDR3 loop: CASRLPERARYEGSNQPQHF. CDR3 DNA: TGTGCCAGCAGGTTACCAGAGAGGGCGCGTTATGAAGGGAGCAATCAGCCCCAGCATTTT.

J is TRBJ1-6 and V is TRBV7-9; D unresolved. Trimming cost V 5 bases and J 0 bases, with 8 bases left between them. This CDR3 comprises 15 residues. CDR1 and CDR2 (germline): SEHNR, FQNEAQ (reference sequence). The CDR3 region is CASSASGSYNSPLHF. DNA of the CDR3: TGTGCCAGCAGCGCTTCGGGCTCCTATAATTCACCCCTCCACTTT.

The J gene is TRBJ1-5, the V gene TRBV15, with unresolved D. Germline V gene data show CDR1 as LNHNV and CDR2 as YYDKDF (reference sequence). The CDR3 extends over 18 amino acids. Between the trimmed V and J ends, which lost 1 base and 6 bases, there was a span of 22 bases. The CDR3 reads CATSRVRPVTRGGQPQHF. The CDR3 DNA sequence: TGTGCCACCAGCAGAGTTCGTCCCGTCACGCGGGGAGGTCAGCCCCAGCATTTT.

The gene calls are TRBV6-5 and TRBJ1-4; D unclear. The germline V gene encodes CDR1 MNHEY and CDR2 SVGAGI. The CDR3 sequence is 14 residues long. Between the trimmed V and J ends, which lost 6 bases and 6 bases, there was a span of 14 bases. The DNA of the CDR3 is TGTGCCAGCAGATTACTGGCGGCGGATGAAAAACTGTTTTTT. Amino acids: CASRLLAADEKLFF.

The rearrangement joins TRBV10-1 to TRBJ2-1; weak D call: TRBD2 (6 bases). CDR3 length: 13 amino acids. The V end was cut by 8 bases, the J end by 4 bases, with 12 bases between. Germline CDR1 and CDR2: WNHNN and SYGVQD (reference sequence). Here the CDR3 reads CASRDSKYNEQFF. In DNA, the CDR3 is TGCGCCAGCCGGGACTCAAAATACAATGAGCAGTTCTTC.

The gene calls are TRBV7-8 and TRBJ2-3; maybe TRBD1 (5 bases). Deletions cut 4 bases from V and 2 bases from J, with 13 bases between. This CDR3 comprises 15 residues. The germline CDR1 and CDR2 sequences are SGHVS and FQNEAQ. CDR3 sequence: CASSSNDRHTDTQYF. The CDR3 region has the DNA TGTGCCAGCAGCTCCAATGACAGACACACAGATACGCAGTATTTT. Supplemented by reference TRBV7-8 and TRBJ2-3, the full variable domain reads GAGVSQSPRYKVAKRGQDVALRCDPISGHVSLFWYQQALGQGPEFLTYFQNEAQLDKSGLPSDRFFAERPEGSVSTLKIQRTQQEDSAVYLCASSSNDRHTDTQYFGPGTRLTVL.

CDR3 loop: CASSESRVEGGTEAFF. The CDR3 DNA follows: TGTGCCAGCAGTGAATCCAGGGTCGAGGGGGGGACTGAAGCTTTCTTT. The chain recombines TRBV25-1 with TRBJ1-1; the D gene is possibly TRBD1 (6 bases). This CDR3 region has 16 residues. V lost 1 base and J 5 bases, leaving 17 bases between the germline ends. The V gene's germline CDR1 is MGHDK and CDR2 SYGVNS.

The CDR3 DNA reads TGCGCCAGCAGCCAAGATACGAGAGAAGAATACGAGCAGTACTTC. It codes for CASSQDTREEYEQYF. V gene TRBV4-3 combines with J gene TRBJ2-7; no definite D call. This CDR3 region has 15 residues. CDR1 LGHNA and CDR2 YSLEER come from the germline V gene. Trimming left V 0 bases short and J 4 bases short, with 13 bases between.

The V and J genes are TRBV7-9 and TRBJ1-4, with 9 bases fitting TRBD1. The germline V gene encodes CDR1 SEHNR and CDR2 FQNEAQ (reference sequence). The CDR3 is 16 amino acids. Unmatched junction bases numbered 11, after V lost 4 bases and J lost 8 bases. CDR3 DNA: TGTGCCAGCAGCTCCAGCCCGACAGGGGGAGGGGAAAAACTGTTTTTT. Amino acids: CASSSSPTGGGEKLFF.

The V gene is TRBV7-4, the J gene TRBJ2-5; TRBD2 might be the D (6 bases). V lost 4 bases and J lost 5, with 14 bases in between. The V gene's germline CDR1 is SGHVT and CDR2 SQSDAQ. This CDR3 has 14 amino acids. CDR3 sequence reads: CASSSDPGVETQYF. The DNA of the CDR3 is TGTGCCAGCAGCTCTGACCCGGGGGTGGAGACCCAGTACTTC.

CDR3 in DNA: TGCGCCAGCAGCCCGCCCTGGGACAGGGGTCGCGAGCAGTACTTC. It codes for CASSPPWDRGREQYF. The rearrangement joins TRBV5-1 to TRBJ2-7; 10 bases match TRBD1. V was pared by 4 bases and J by 6 bases, with 10 bases of the junction left unmatched. Germline values: CDR1 SGHRS, CDR2 YFSETQ. The CDR3 extends over 15 amino acids.

The chain links TRBV9 to TRBJ1-2; 9 bases are shared with TRBD1. V gave up 4 bases and J gave up 2 bases; unmatched junction bases: 6. CDR1 is SGDLS and CDR2 is YYNGEE in the germline V gene. CDR3 length equals 15 residues. DNA for the CDR3: TGTGCCAGCAGCACAGAGGACAGGGGCAACTATGGCTACACCTTC. Its protein is CASSTEDRGNYGYTF.

A note on this clone: Different DNA sequences within this sample yield the same CDR3. J is TRBJ1-1 and V is TRBV12-5, with unresolved D. Per germline, CDR1 LGHNT and CDR2 FRNRAP. V dropped 3 bases and J dropped 2 bases, with 7 bases sitting between them. This CDR3 spans 13 amino acids. This CDR3 reads CASGFGGNTEAFF. CDR3 in DNA: TGTGCTAGTGGTTTTGGAGGAAACACTGAAGCTTTCTTT.

The sample holds a few counts of this clone. This chain connects TRBV7-8 to TRBJ1-3; the D gene is possibly TRBD1 (5 bases). Germline-derived CDR1 and CDR2 are SGHVS and FQNEAQ. Trimming took off 1 base at V and 0 bases at J, with 7 bases between the two ends. This CDR3 region has 15 residues. In nucleotides, the CDR3 is TGTGCCAGCAGCTTAGGAAGGGGCTCTGGAAACACCATATATTTT. It yields the protein CASSLGRGSGNTIYF.